This TCR beta chain comes out of a study of T cell responses to AZD1222 COVID-19 vaccine. On the study more broadly: Pooled together were second doses at about 4 or about 12 weeks.

Trimming stripped 1 base from V and 8 bases from J, with 14 bases between. Germline V gene sequence: CDR1 SEHNR, CDR2 FQNEAQ (reference sequence). CDR3 length equals 15 residues. Repertoires were generated with immunoSEQ multiplex PCR, while TCRdb's copy carries only in-frame clones and drops some. Among 120,000 or so clones listed, 81% were seen once. Study-wide results and limits: Sampling captured repertoires only after the peak T cell response. The breadth and depth of Spike-specific TCRs increased once two AZD1222 doses had been given. Donors were chiefly white British, with a greater number of females, and clonal diversity was perhaps underestimated.

In regard to this clone: Antigen specificity is unknown.

The chain carries TRBV7-9 and TRBJ1-4; D may be TRBD1 (6 bases). This receptor was identified in an adult in good health. The sequencing here drew on peripheral blood, taken on day 0 of AZD1222 vaccination. Written as DNA, the CDR3 is TGTGCCAGCAGCTTAGAATTGGTACAGGGCGAAAAACTGTTTTTT. The encoded protein is CASSLELVQGEKLFF. Combining the CDR3 with reference TRBV7-9 and TRBJ1-4 gives the whole variable domain DTGVSQNPRHKITKRGQNVTFRCDPISEHNRLYWYRQTLGQGPEFLTYFQNEAQLEKSRLLSDRFSAERPKGSFSTLEIQRTEQGDSAMYLCASSLELVQGEKLFFGSGTQLSVL.